The 14 T cell receptor beta chains listed next were all sequenced from one sample in a study of T cell responses to AZD1222 COVID-19 vaccine. Produced via immunoSEQ multiplex PCR; TCRdb's table is partial and in-frame only. The sample contains around 190,000 clones, just over 85% of which appear only once. The source material was peripheral blood, sampled on day 0 of AZD1222 vaccination. These receptors all stem from an adult in good health.

The table lists this clone with a count of one. The gene calls are TRBV24-1 and TRBJ2-7; D uncertain. The germline CDR1 and CDR2 sequences are KGHDR and SFDVKD. CDR3 size: 12 residues. V dropped 3 bases and J dropped 2 bases, with 4 bases sitting between them. CDR3 coding DNA: TGTGCCACCAGTGATACCACCTACGAGCAGTACTTC. Translating it yields CATSDTTYEQYF.

The chain carries TRBV2 and TRBJ1-5, with D perhaps matching TRBD1 (5 bases). V was shortened by 2 bases and J by 0 bases, with 14 bases between the two germline ends. Germline CDR1 is SNHLY and CDR2 is FYNNEI. The CDR3 extends over 17 amino acids. In DNA form, the CDR3 reads TGTGCCAGCAGTGAAAGGTCACGGGGGGTTAGCAATCAGCCCCAGCATTTT. Amino acids: CASSERSRGVSNQPQHF.

The chain employs TRBV15 and TRBJ1-5; 8 bases agree with TRBD1. V gave up 1 base and J gave up 5 bases; unmatched junction bases: 13. The CDR3 is 18 residues long. In germline, CDR1 is LNHNV, CDR2 YYDKDF (reference sequence). The CDR3 nucleotides read TGTGCCACCAGCAGAGGGGGCCAGGGGGCTTGGTTGGATCAGCCCCAGCATTTT. Translated, it gives CATSRGGQGAWLDQPQHF.

The rearrangement links TRBV18 to TRBJ1-3, with TRBD1 matching 10 bases. J gave up 3 bases and V 3 bases, and 2 bases lay outside the gene matches. Germline V lookup: CDR1 KGHSH, CDR2 LQKENI. The CDR3 loop spans 15 amino acids. The CDR3 DNA follows: TGTGCCAGCTCACCCCGGGACAGGGGTGGAAACACCATATATTTT. It translates to CASSPRDRGGNTIYF.

This clone was seen once. This chain links TRBV5-4 with TRBJ1-6, with 8 bases fitting TRBD1. Germline V lookup: CDR1 SGHNT, CDR2 YYREEE (reference sequence). The CDR3 runs 16 residues. Germline trimming cut 3 bases from V and 7 bases from J; bases unmatched to any gene: 9. The CDR3 nucleotides are TGTGCCAGCAGCTCTCCTCAGGGGGCAGGGAATTCACCCCTCCACTTT. It encodes CASSSPQGAGNSPLHF.

The rearrangement links TRBV30 to TRBJ1-4; D not certain. This CDR3 has 15 residues. Germline V gene sequence: CDR1 GTSNPN, CDR2 SVGIG (reference sequence). V was pared by 4 bases and J by 8 bases, with 20 bases between. CDR3 sequence reads: CAWTLTPRALEKLFF. Written as DNA, the CDR3 is TGTGCCTGGACTCTCACTCCGCGGGCATTGGAAAAACTGTTTTTT.

This chain connects TRBV6-5 to TRBJ2-3, with 8 bases fitting TRBD1. Looked up from germline, CDR1 is MNHEY and CDR2 is SVGAGI. V shed 10 bases and J 5 bases; nucleotides not matched to a gene: 11. CDR3 size: 14 residues. The CDR3 nucleotides are TGTGCCACCATCCAGGACAGGGCAAGAGATACGCAGTATTTT. This translates into CATIQDRARDTQYF.

V and J are TRBV18 and TRBJ1-1; D perhaps matches TRBD1 (5 bases). The CDR3 consists of 15 residues. Germline values: CDR1 KGHSH, CDR2 LQKENI. Trimming shortened V by 0 bases and J by 0 bases, and 8 bases separated the two germline ends. In DNA, the CDR3 is TGTGCCAGCTCACCACCCGGGACGGTGAACACTGAAGCTTTCTTT. Translation gives CASSPPGTVNTEAFF.

Details on this clone: At the DNA level, this CDR3 is encoded by other sequences in the same sample as well. The J gene is TRBJ2-3, the V gene TRBV2, with D perhaps matching TRBD2 (6 bases). The CDR3 runs 13 residues. The germline V and J ends were trimmed by 6 bases and 3 bases, with 10 bases remaining between them. Germline V gene lookup returns CDR1 SNHLY and CDR2 FYNNEI. CDR3 in DNA: TGTGCCAGCAGCGGGGGTTTAACAGATACGCAGTATTTT. Protein product: CASSGGLTDTQYF.

The V and J genes are TRBV5-4 and TRBJ2-2; the match to TRBD2 covers 8 bases. The trim removed 4 bases at V and 7 bases at J, leaving 15 bases unmatched. From germline, CDR1 is SGHNT and CDR2 YYREEE (reference sequence). This CDR3 contains 17 residues. DNA of the CDR3: TGTGCCAGCAGCCCACAAGGGGTCGGGAGGGCCGTCGGGGAGCTGTTTTTT. It specifies CASSPQGVGRAVGELFF.

V and J are TRBV5-4 and TRBJ2-7; D tentatively fits TRBD1 or TRBD2 (5 bases each). Germline CDR1 and CDR2: SGHNT and YYREEE (reference sequence). With 4 bases removed from V and 2 bases from J, the gap between germline ends came to 13 bases. The CDR3 totals 14 residues. Written as DNA, the CDR3 is TGTGCCAGCAGCGCTGGCCAGGGAGCCTACGAGCAGTACTTC. It codes for CASSAGQGAYEQYF.

The rearrangement uses TRBV10-2 and TRBJ2-1; no clear D. The CDR3 has 15 amino acids. Trimming shortened V by 11 bases and J by 7 bases, and 24 bases separated the two germline ends. Germline values: CDR1 WSHSY, CDR2 SAAADI. The DNA of the CDR3 is TGCGCCGACCGCGGCCTACCCGACGTTGGGAATGAGCAGTTCTTC. Protein: CADRGLPDVGNEQFF.

On this clone: The same CDR3 can be traced to other DNA sequences in this sample. V usage is TRBV5-1 and J usage is TRBJ1-5; D not certain. V lost 0 bases and J 4 bases, leaving 5 bases between the germline ends. The CDR3 covers 13 residues. Germline CDR1 SGHRS, CDR2 YFSETQ. CDR3: CASSLDGNQPQHF. For the CDR3, the DNA is TGCGCCAGCAGCTTGGACGGGAATCAGCCCCAGCATTTT.

This sequence joins TRBV2 and TRBJ2-1, with TRBD2 matching over 11 bases. Germline-derived CDR1 and CDR2 are SNHLY and FYNNEI. The CDR3 is made up of 16 amino acids. With 3 bases clipped from V and 4 bases from J, the junction kept 5 bases outside the gene matches. The CDR3, as DNA: TGTGCCAGCAGTGACAGACTAGCGGGACCTTACAATGAGCAGTTCTTC. This gives the protein CASSDRLAGPYNEQFF.